The present T cell receptor (beta chain) was sequenced within a study of T cell responses to AZD1222 COVID-19 vaccine. The wider study: Recipients boosted at about 4 weeks or about 12 weeks are pooled. Study conclusions and caveats: Females made up more of the donors, who were largely white British, and clonal diversity may have come out too low. Repertoires were obtained solely post-peak T cell response. Compared with day 0, the breadth and depth of the Spike-specific TCR repertoire rose significantly after two doses of AZD1222.

As to this clone: The antigen is not known.

The germline gives CDR1 LGHDT, CDR2 YNNKEL (reference sequence). The CDR3 extends over 13 amino acids. With 1 base removed from V and 2 bases from J, the gap between germline ends came to 5 bases. Clones were sequenced by immunoSEQ multiplex PCR, and TCRdb holds only the in-frame ones, with some missing. The sample records over 75,000 clones, roughly nine tenths being singletons. The clonotype comes from an adult in good health. The material sequenced was peripheral blood, taken on day 0 of AZD1222 vaccination. This chain uses TRBV3-1 (or the pseudogene TRBV3-2) with TRBJ1-2; no firm D call. CDR3 bases: TGTGCCAGCAGCCAAGTTTACAACTATGGCTACACCTTC. Protein: CASSQVYNYGYTF.